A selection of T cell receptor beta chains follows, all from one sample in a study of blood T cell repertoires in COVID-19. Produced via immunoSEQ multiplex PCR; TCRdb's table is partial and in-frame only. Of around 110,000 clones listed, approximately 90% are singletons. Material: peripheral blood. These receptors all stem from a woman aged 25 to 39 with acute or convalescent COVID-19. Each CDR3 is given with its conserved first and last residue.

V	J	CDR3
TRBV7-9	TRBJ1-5	CASSLTGPNQPQHF
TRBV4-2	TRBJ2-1	CASSPHEETGNEQFF
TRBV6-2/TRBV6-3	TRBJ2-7	CASSYEGQGGYEQYF
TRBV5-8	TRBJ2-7	CASSIDFTTVYEQYF
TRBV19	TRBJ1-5	CASSIDRDRVYPQHF
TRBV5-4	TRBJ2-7	CASSLDQGARYEQYF
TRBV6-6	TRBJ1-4	CASRPGQGIGKLFF
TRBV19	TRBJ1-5	CASSFQGGQPQHF
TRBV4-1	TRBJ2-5	CASSQDNSQETQYF
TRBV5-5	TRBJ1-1	CASEGASNTEAFF
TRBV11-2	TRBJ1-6	CASSQGQAGNSPLHF
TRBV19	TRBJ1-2	CASTLGEGYGYTF
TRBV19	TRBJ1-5	CASTGVGNQPQHF
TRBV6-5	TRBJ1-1	CASSQTGGTEAFF
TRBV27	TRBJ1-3	CASSLVSLSGNTIYF
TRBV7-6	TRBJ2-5	CASSSAGFSTETQYF
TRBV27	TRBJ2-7	CASRGALELGEQYF
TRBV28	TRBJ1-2	CASQTYGTANYGYTF
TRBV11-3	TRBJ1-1	CASSLDEGANTEAFF
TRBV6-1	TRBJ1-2	CASSERAGGAGYGYTF
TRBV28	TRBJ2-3	CASSRTGGWDTQYF
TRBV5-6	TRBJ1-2	CASSPGRWQGRLYGYTF
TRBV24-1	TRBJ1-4	CATSDGGTENEKLFF
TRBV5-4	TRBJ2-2	CASSPDILNTGELFF
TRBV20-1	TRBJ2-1	CSGSEAGGPGYNEQFF
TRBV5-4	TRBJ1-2	CASSKTGGIGYTF
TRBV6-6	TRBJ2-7	CASSLDRVEQYF
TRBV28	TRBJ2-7	CASRVDIAYEQYF
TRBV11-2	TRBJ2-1	CASSPRLAGSSYNEQFF
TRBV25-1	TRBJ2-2	CASSGGRAGELFF
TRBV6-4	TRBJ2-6	CASSDSGSTGANVLTF